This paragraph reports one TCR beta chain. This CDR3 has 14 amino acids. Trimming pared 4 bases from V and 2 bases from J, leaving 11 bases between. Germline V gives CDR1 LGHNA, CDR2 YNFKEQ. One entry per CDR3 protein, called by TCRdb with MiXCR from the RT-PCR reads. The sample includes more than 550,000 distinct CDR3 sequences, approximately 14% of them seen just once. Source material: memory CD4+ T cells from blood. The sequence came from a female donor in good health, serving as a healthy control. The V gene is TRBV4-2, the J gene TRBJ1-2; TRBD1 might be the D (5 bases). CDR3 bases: TGTGCCAGCAGCCCACCTTCAGGGAACTATGGCTACACCTTC. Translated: CASSPPSGNYGYTF.